One sample yielded the 29 T cell receptor beta chains listed below, sequenced in a study of post-analysis software for immune sequencing data. Which antigens these TCRs recognize remains unknown. Every TCR beta cDNA library bore unique molecular identifiers. In TCRdb, the PCR reads were re-called with MiXCR into one record per CDR3 protein. The data show approximately 770,000 distinct CDR3 sequences, roughly 50% seen once. Whole-study findings and limits: In patients, 4 to 6 TRBV segments were more frequent than in controls, with TRBV5-6, TRBV5-1 and TRBV20-1 among them.

Material for sequencing was blood. All receptors come from a girl aged 10 to 17 with multiple sclerosis.

This clonotype has just a few counts. The chain employs TRBV6-6 and TRBJ2-7, with TRBD2 matching 10 bases. The CDR3 length is 15 residues. Germline CDR1 and CDR2: MNHNY and SVGAGI (reference sequence). J lost 0 bases, V lost 4 bases, and 3 bases had no gene match. CDR3 nucleotides: TGTGCCAGCAGTTGGGGGACTAGCGCCTCCTACGAGCAGTACTTC. Its protein is CASSWGTSASYEQYF.

This clonotype showed up just a few times. The V and J genes are TRBV20-1 and TRBJ2-3; a possible D gene is TRBD2 (6 bases). Germline V lookup: CDR1 DFQATT, CDR2 SNEGSKA (reference sequence). This CDR3 comprises 12 residues. V gave up 5 bases and J gave up 5 bases, with 11 bases separating them. The CDR3 region has the DNA TGCAGTGCTCGTAAAGCGGGAGATACGCAGTATTTT. It encodes CSARKAGDTQYF.

The chain is built from TRBV5-1 and TRBJ1-1; D remains unclear. Germline CDR1 reads SGHRS; CDR2 reads YFSETQ. V lost 4 bases and J 0 bases, leaving 13 bases between the germline ends. CDR3 length: 15 amino acids. CDR3: CASSPAGDVNTEAFF. CDR3 DNA: TGCGCCAGCAGCCCTGCGGGAGACGTGAACACTGAAGCTTTCTTT.

The CDR3 reads CASSYSGAPYNEQFF. In nucleotides, the CDR3 is TGTGCCAGCAGTTACTCGGGAGCCCCCTACAATGAGCAGTTCTTC. This chain uses TRBV6-5 with TRBJ2-1; tentative D call: TRBD2 (5 bases). Germline CDR1 and CDR2: MNHEY and SVGAGI. V was trimmed by 0 bases and J by 2 bases, leaving 8 bases between them. This CDR3 comprises 15 residues.

This clonotype was observed a few times. This chain uses TRBV18 with TRBJ1-4; no clear D. CDR1 and CDR2 (germline): KGHSH, LQKENI. CDR3 length: 15 amino acids. Trimming stripped 2 bases from V and 6 bases from J, with 13 bases between. CDR3 residues: CASSPEPVNDEKLFF. In DNA form, the CDR3 reads TGTGCCAGCTCACCAGAGCCGGTTAACGATGAAAAACTGTTTTTT.

The CDR3 nucleotides read TGTGCCAGCAGTTTTGGGGACAGGGAGAATGAGCAGTTCTTC. It encodes CASSFGDRENEQFF. The chain recombines TRBV12-3 or TRBV12-4 with TRBJ2-1; 9 nucleotides align to TRBD1. The CDR3 sequence is 14 residues long. The trim removed 3 bases at V and 7 bases at J, leaving 4 bases unmatched.

The chain links TRBV5-4 to TRBJ2-3; 7 bases match TRBD2. CDR1 and CDR2 (germline): SGHNT, YYREEE (reference sequence). The CDR3 contains 14 residues. V was clipped by 4 bases and J by 10 bases; unmatched bases: 12. CDR3 loop: CASSSGMDSWAQYF. CDR3 in DNA: TGTGCCAGCAGCAGCGGGATGGATAGCTGGGCGCAGTATTTT.

V and J are TRBV6-2 or TRBV6-3 and TRBJ1-1; no reliable D call. V was pared by 6 bases and J by 0 bases, with 17 bases between. The CDR3 loop spans 16 amino acids. Germline assignment: CDR1 MNHEY and CDR2 SVGEGT. Written as DNA, the CDR3 is TGTGCCAGCAGCCAACGGACGGTCCTCATGAACACTGAAGCTTTCTTT. This codes for CASSQRTVLMNTEAFF.

This clonotype was observed a few times. The J gene is TRBJ2-5, the V gene TRBV12-3 or TRBV12-4; maybe TRBD1 (5 bases). The V gene lost 2 bases and the J gene lost 1 base, with 8 bases spanning the gap. The CDR3 is 14 residues long. CDR3 loop: CASSLMDTQETQYF. The CDR3 DNA follows: TGTGCCAGCAGTTTAATGGACACCCAAGAGACCCAGTACTTC.

The CDR3 here is CSVVETGSTGELFF. The CDR3 DNA sequence: TGCAGCGTTGTAGAGACAGGGAGCACCGGGGAGCTGTTTTTT. The rearrangement joins TRBV29-1 to TRBJ2-2, with 7 bases aligning to TRBD1. The CDR3 is 14 amino acids. Germline CDR1 SQVTM, CDR2 ANQGSEA. V trimming: 4 bases; J trimming: 4 bases; junction bases outside the gene matches: 6.

The chain uses TRBV27 and TRBJ1-2; D uncertain. The CDR3 runs to 14 residues. Trimming cost V 8 bases and J 7 bases, with 20 bases left between them. CDR1 and CDR2 (germline): MNHEY, SMNVEV (reference sequence). The CDR3 DNA reads TGTGCCAGCGGGCCGGGCCCCCCAGGCCCTGGCTACACCTTC. As protein: CASGPGPPGPGYTF.

V is TRBV5-6 and J is TRBJ2-7; 9 nucleotides agree with TRBD1. The DNA end is more similar to TRBJ2-5, so the J call may be wrong. Germline V lookup: CDR1 SGHDT, CDR2 YYEEEE. The CDR3 runs to 17 residues. The CDR3 loop is CASSFYRGRDMEETQYF. Written as DNA, the CDR3 is TGTGCCAGCAGCTTTTACAGGGGGCGAGACATGGAAGAGACCCAGTACTTC.

The CDR3 spells CASSFGSGTGELFF. The CDR3 bases are TGTGCCAGCAGTTTTGGTAGCGGCACCGGGGAGCTGTTTTTT. This chain joins TRBV28 and TRBJ2-2, with D possibly being TRBD2 (6 bases). This CDR3 has 14 residues. Trimming removed 3 bases from V and 4 bases from J, with 9 bases in between. In germline, CDR1 is MDHEN, CDR2 SYDVKM.

This clonotype was detected only a few times. The CDR3 protein is CASSESSGLGYEQYF. CDR3 DNA: TGTGCCAGCAGTGAAAGTTCAGGGCTAGGCTACGAGCAGTACTTC. The rearrangement uses TRBV6-1 and TRBJ2-7, with D perhaps TRBD1 (5 bases). Germline CDR1 and CDR2: MNHNS and SASEGT. Trimming shortened V by 2 bases and J by 3 bases, and 14 bases separated the two germline ends. The CDR3 sequence is 15 residues long.

This clonotype was counted a few times. The chain uses TRBV20-1 and TRBJ1-2; 10 nucleotides align to TRBD1. CDR1 DFQATT and CDR2 SNEGSKA come from the germline V gene (reference sequence). J gave up 3 bases and V 6 bases, and 7 bases lay outside the gene matches. This CDR3 comprises 14 residues. In DNA form, the CDR3 reads TGCAGTGCACCCCCCGGGACAGGGGACTATGGCTACACCTTC. Encoded protein: CSAPPGTGDYGYTF.

The J gene is TRBJ2-7, the V gene TRBV11-1; no clear D. The CDR3 length is 13 residues. The V gene's germline CDR1 is SGHAT and CDR2 FQDESV (reference sequence). Trimming removed 5 bases at V and 3 bases at J, with 11 bases between. The CDR3 DNA reads as TGTGCCAGCAGCCTCCGGCGGCGCTACGAGCAGTACTTC. Amino acids: CASSLRRRYEQYF.

This clonotype has a handful of counts. This may come from a read error, since a much larger clone is one base off. This chain links TRBV9 with TRBJ2-4, with TRBD2 identical over 10 bases. This CDR3 contains 13 residues. The ends lost 3 bases at V and 13 bases at J; junction bases unmatched: 7. Germline-derived CDR1 and CDR2 are SGDLS and YYNGEE. DNA for the CDR3: TGTGCCAGCAGCGGGACTAGCGGCTACGGGCAGTACTTC. It codes for CASSGTSGYGQYF.

This clonotype was counted a few times. CDR3 region: CASSPNRGADEKLFF. CDR3 DNA sequence: TGTGCCAGCTCACCGAACCGGGGGGCGGATGAAAAACTGTTTTTT. The chain joins TRBV18 to TRBJ1-4; tentatively, D is TRBD1 (6 bases). Germline V CDR1 and CDR2: KGHSH, LQKENI. V lost 3 bases and J 6 bases, leaving 14 bases between the germline ends. CDR3 length: 15 amino acids.

V is TRBV20-1 and J is TRBJ2-7; D is undetermined. V was pared by 6 bases and J by 0 bases, with 18 bases between. The germline V gene encodes CDR1 DFQATT and CDR2 SNEGSKA (reference sequence). The CDR3 consists of 15 residues. The CDR3: CSAQMAPRSSYEQYF. DNA for the CDR3: TGCAGTGCCCAGATGGCACCTAGGAGCTCCTACGAGCAGTACTTC.

The V call is TRBV2, the J call TRBJ2-1, with TRBD1 matching 9 bases. The CDR3 totals 16 residues. J lost 1 base, V lost 6 bases, and 7 bases had no gene match. Germline V gene data show CDR1 as SNHLY and CDR2 as FYNNEI. CDR3 in amino acids: CASRVVGQGSYNEQFF. The CDR3, as DNA: TGTGCCAGCAGGGTAGTGGGACAGGGTTCCTACAATGAGCAGTTCTTC.

The chain's CDR3 is CASSLDPPSNEQYF. CDR3 nucleotides: TGTGCCAGCAGCTTAGATCCCCCCTCTAACGAGCAGTACTTC. The rearrangement links TRBV7-2 to TRBJ2-7; the D is unclear. CDR3 size: 14 residues. Germline V lookup: CDR1 SGHTA, CDR2 FQGNSA. The V and J ends lost 1 base and 5 bases respectively, with 12 bases between them.

The J gene is TRBJ1-1, the V gene TRBV7-2; D possibly corresponds to TRBD1 (5 bases). The CDR3 totals 16 residues. Germline V gives CDR1 SGHTA, CDR2 FQGNSA. The V and J ends lost 5 bases and 4 bases respectively, with 20 bases between them. CDR3 region: CASSPQGLLLSTEAFF. The CDR3 region has the DNA TGTGCCAGCAGCCCGCAGGGCCTCTTGCTGAGCACTGAAGCTTTCTTT.

In its sample, this clonotype was seen a few times. V and J are TRBV20-1 and TRBJ2-7, with TRBD1 matching 7 bases. This CDR3 is 16 amino acids long. The germline CDR1 and CDR2 sequences are DFQATT and SNEGSKA (reference sequence). With 2 bases clipped from V and 6 bases from J, the junction kept 16 bases outside the gene matches. The CDR3 DNA follows: TGCAGTGCTAGAACCCCTCCCGGACAGGAACGGCTCGAGCAGTACTTC. This codes for CSARTPPGQERLEQYF.

The rearrangement uses TRBV2 and TRBJ2-4; 15 bases match TRBD2. The tail of the sequence fits TRBJ2-5 better, so the J call may be wrong. Germline V CDR1 and CDR2: SNHLY, FYNNEI. This CDR3 spans 16 amino acids. This chain's CDR3 is CASRGTSGGPKETQYF. In DNA form, the CDR3 reads TGTGCCAGCAGGGGGACTAGCGGGGGGCCGAAAGAGACCCAGTACTTC.

V usage is TRBV5-1 and J usage is TRBJ1-2; D is ambiguous. V dropped 4 bases and J dropped 4 bases, with 14 bases sitting between them. Germline CDR1 SGHRS, CDR2 YFSETQ. This CDR3 comprises 14 residues. CDR3 in amino acids: CASSPPMGFYGYTF. The CDR3 DNA reads TGCGCCAGCAGCCCTCCGATGGGATTCTATGGCTACACCTTC.

The chain employs TRBV20-1 and TRBJ2-2; 8 positions agree with TRBD2. The CDR3 length is 15 residues. Germline values: CDR1 DFQATT, CDR2 SNEGSKA (reference sequence). The J segment lost 7 bases and the V segment lost 3 bases, leaving 10 bases of the junction unmatched. For the CDR3, the DNA is TGCAGTGCTAGGACCCAGCGGGAGCCGGACGGGGAGCTGTTTTTT. Translated, it gives CSARTQREPDGELFF.

The chain joins TRBV6-5 to TRBJ1-5, with unresolved D. Germline V CDR1 and CDR2: MNHEY, SVGAGI. The ends were cut back, 5 bases at V and 6 bases at J, with 8 bases in the middle. This CDR3 is built from 12 residues. DNA for the CDR3: TGTGCCAGCAGTACCACCAGTCAGCCCCAGCATTTT. Protein product: CASSTTSQPQHF.

The chain has TRBV9 and TRBJ2-7; 14 nucleotides line up with TRBD2. The CDR3 extends over 15 amino acids. Trimming took 0 bases from V and 7 from J; bases not matched to a gene: 3. CDR1 is SGDLS, CDR2 YYNGEE, per germline. The CDR3 reads CASSVAGLAGGEQYF. Here the CDR3 DNA reads TGTGCCAGCAGCGTAGCCGGACTAGCGGGAGGTGAGCAGTACTTC.

The chain links TRBV3-1 to TRBJ2-5; D gene uncertain. Germline CDR1 LGHDT, CDR2 YNNKEL (reference sequence). V was shortened by 0 bases and J by 4 bases, with 9 bases between the two germline ends. The CDR3 length is 14 residues. CDR3 residues: CASSQDYTSETQYF. The DNA of the CDR3 is TGTGCCAGCAGCCAAGATTACACCTCAGAGACCCAGTACTTC.